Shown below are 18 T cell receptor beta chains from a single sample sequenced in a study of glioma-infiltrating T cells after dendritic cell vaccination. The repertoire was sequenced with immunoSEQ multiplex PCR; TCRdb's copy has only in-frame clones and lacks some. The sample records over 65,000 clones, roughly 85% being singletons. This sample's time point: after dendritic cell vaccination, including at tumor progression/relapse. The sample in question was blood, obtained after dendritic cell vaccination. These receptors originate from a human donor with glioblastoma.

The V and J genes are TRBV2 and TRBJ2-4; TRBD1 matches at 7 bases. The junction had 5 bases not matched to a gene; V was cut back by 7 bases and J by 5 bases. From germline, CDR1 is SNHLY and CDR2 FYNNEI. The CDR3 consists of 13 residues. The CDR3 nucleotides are TGTGCCAGCAACTCCGGGACAGAAAACATTCAGTACTTC. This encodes CASNSGTENIQYF.

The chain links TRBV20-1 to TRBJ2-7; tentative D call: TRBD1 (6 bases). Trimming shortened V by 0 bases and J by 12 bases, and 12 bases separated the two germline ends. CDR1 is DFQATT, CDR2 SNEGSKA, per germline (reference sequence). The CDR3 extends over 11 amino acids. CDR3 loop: CSARDGQGLYF. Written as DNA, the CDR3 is TGCAGTGCTAGAGATGGTCAGGGGTTGTACTTC.

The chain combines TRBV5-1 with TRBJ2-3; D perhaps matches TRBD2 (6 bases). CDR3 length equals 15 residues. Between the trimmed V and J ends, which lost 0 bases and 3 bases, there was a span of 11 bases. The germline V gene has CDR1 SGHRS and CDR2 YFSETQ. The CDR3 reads CASSLAGLRTDTQYF. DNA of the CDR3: TGCGCCAGCAGCTTGGCAGGACTAAGGACAGATACGCAGTATTTT.

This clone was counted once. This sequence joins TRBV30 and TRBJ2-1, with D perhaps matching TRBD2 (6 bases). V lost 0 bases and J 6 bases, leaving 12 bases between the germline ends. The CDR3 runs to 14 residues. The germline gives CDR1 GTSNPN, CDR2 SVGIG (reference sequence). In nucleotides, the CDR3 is TGTGCCTGGAGTGTCGGGACTCCAGGCAATGAGCAGTTCTTC. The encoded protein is CAWSVGTPGNEQFF.

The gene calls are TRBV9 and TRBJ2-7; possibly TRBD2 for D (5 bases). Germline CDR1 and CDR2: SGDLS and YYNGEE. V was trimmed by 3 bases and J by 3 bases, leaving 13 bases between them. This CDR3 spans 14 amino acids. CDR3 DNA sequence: TGTGCCAGCAGCGAGGCGGGCGGAAACTACGAGCAGTACTTC. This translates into CASSEAGGNYEQYF. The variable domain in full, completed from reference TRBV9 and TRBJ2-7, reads DSGVTQTPKHLITATGQRVTLRCSPRSGDLSVYWYQQSLDQGLQFLIQYYNGEERAKGNILERFSAQQFPDLHSELNLSSLELGDSALYFCASSEAGGNYEQYFGPGTRLTVT.

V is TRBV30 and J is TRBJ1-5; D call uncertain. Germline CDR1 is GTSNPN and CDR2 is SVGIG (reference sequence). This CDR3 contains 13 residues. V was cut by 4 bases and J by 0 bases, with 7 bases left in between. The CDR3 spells CAWTKYSNQPQHF. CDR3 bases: TGTGCCTGGACTAAATATAGCAATCAGCCCCAGCATTTT.

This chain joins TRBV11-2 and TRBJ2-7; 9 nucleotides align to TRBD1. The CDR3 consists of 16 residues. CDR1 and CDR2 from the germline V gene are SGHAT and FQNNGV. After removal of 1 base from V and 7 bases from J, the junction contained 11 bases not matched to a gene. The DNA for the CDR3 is TGTGCCAGCAGCTTAGGGGTACAGGGGGCGAGGGAAGAGCAGTACTTC. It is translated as CASSLGVQGAREEQYF.

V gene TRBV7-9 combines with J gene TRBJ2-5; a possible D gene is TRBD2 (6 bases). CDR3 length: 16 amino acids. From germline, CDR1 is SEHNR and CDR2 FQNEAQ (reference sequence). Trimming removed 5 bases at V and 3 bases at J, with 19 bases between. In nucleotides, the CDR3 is TGTGCCAGCAGCCCCCCGGGCGGGAACTACAAAGAGACCCAGTACTTC. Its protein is CASSPPGGNYKETQYF.

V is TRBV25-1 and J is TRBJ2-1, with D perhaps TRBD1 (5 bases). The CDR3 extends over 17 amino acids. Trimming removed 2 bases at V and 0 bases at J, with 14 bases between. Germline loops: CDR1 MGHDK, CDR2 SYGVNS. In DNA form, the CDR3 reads TGTGCCAGCAGTGAACCCACCGACAGAAGCTCCTACAATGAGCAGTTCTTC. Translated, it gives CASSEPTDRSSYNEQFF.

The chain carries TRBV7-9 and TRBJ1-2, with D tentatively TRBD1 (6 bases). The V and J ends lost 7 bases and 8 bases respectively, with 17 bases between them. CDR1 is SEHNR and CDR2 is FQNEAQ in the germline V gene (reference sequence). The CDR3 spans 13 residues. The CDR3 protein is CASNGPDRFGYTF. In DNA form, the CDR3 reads TGTGCCAGCAACGGCCCAGACAGGTTCGGCTACACCTTC.

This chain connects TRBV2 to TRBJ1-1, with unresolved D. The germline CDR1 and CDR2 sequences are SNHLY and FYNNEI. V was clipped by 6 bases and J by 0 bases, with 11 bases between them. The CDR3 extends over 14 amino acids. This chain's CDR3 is CASSDSRMNTEAFF. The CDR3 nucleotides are TGTGCCAGCAGCGACTCCAGAATGAACACTGAAGCTTTCTTT.

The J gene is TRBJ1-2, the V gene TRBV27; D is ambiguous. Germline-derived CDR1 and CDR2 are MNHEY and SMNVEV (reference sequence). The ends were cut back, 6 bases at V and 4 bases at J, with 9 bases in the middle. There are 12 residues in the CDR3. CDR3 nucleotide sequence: TGTGCCAGCAGGCAGGCGCCCTATGGCTACACCTTC. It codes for CASRQAPYGYTF.

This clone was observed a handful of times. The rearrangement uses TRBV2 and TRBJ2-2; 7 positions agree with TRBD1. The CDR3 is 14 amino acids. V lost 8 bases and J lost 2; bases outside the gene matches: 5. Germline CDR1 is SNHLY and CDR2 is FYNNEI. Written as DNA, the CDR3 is TGTGCCAGCCGAAGAGGGGGCAACACCGGGGAGCTGTTTTTT. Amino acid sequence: CASRRGGNTGELFF.

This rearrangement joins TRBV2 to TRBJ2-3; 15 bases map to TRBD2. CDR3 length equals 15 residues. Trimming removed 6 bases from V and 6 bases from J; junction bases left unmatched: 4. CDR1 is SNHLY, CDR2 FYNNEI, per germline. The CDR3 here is CASRGLAGGPDTQYF. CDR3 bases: TGTGCCAGCAGAGGACTAGCGGGGGGGCCCGATACGCAGTATTTT.

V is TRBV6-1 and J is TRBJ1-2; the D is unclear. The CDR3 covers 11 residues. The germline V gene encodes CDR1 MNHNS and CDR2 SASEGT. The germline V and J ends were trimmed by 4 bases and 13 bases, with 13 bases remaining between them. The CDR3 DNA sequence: TGTGCCAGCAGTGGGAGAGTGGGAGGCACCTTC. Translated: CASSGRVGGTF.

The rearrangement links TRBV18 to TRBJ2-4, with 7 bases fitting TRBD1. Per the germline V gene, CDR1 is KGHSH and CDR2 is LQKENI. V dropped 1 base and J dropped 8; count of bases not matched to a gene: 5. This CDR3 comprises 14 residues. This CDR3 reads CASSPRQGLDIQYF. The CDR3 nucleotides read TGTGCCAGCTCACCACGACAGGGTCTGGACATTCAGTACTTC.

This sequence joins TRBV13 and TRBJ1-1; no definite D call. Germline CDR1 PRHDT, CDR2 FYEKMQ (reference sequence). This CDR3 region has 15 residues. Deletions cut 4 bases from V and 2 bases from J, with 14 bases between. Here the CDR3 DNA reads TGTGCCAGCAGCTCCGACCGCGGCCTTAACACTGAAGCTTTCTTT. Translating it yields CASSSDRGLNTEAFF.

The chain's CDR3 is CASSRGLAEDYNEQFF. As DNA, the CDR3 is TGTGCCAGTAGTAGGGGACTAGCCGAGGACTACAATGAGCAGTTCTTC. The chain carries TRBV19 and TRBJ2-1; TRBD2 aligns across 9 bases. The germline CDR1 and CDR2 sequences are LNHDA and SQIVND (reference sequence). The trim removed 4 bases at V and 3 bases at J, leaving 7 bases unmatched. The CDR3 contains 16 residues. Full variable domain (missing parts from reference TRBV19 and TRBJ2-1): DGGITQSPKYLFRKEGQNVTLSCEQNLNHDAMYWYRQDPGQGLRLIYYSQIVNDFQKGDIAEGYSVSREKKESFPLTVTSAQKNPTAFYLCASSRGLAEDYNEQFFGPGTRLTVL.